This T cell receptor (beta chain) was recovered during a study of vaccination and CD4 T cells after COVID-19. Cultured CD4+ T-cell DNA underwent Oncomine TCR Beta short-read sequencing. TCRdb re-analysed the PCR reads in MiXCR, keeping a single row per CDR3 protein. The sample lists about 11,000 distinct CDR3 sequences; around 59% were seen once. A note on this clonotype: Its matching antigen is unknown.

Trimming removed 1 base from V and 4 bases from J, with 16 bases in between. The CDR3 is 16 residues long. Germline V gene lookup returns CDR1 SGHTA and CDR2 FQGNSA. The treatment: approximately 9-day PBMC culture with coronavirus spike peptide pools or control peptides (ViraFEST assay). The specimen sequenced was CD4+ T cells from blood, cultured in vitro. V usage is TRBV7-2 and J usage is TRBJ1-1; D might be TRBD1 (6 bases). The TCR was taken from a human donor who had recovered from COVID-19. CDR3 amino acids: CASSLVGGGAFTEAFF. As DNA, the CDR3 is TGTGCCAGCAGCTTAGTAGGTGGGGGGGCGTTCACTGAAGCTTTCTTT. The variable domain in full, completed from reference TRBV7-2 and TRBJ1-1, reads GAGVSQSPSNKVTEKGKDVELRCDPISGHTALYWYRQSLGQGLEFLIYFQGNSAPDKSGLPSDRFSAERTGGSVSTLTIQRTQQEDSAVYLCASSLVGGGAFTEAFFGQGTRLTVV.